This TCR beta chain comes out of a study of blood T cell repertoires in COVID-19. In its sample, this clone was seen a few times. This table comes from immunoSEQ multiplex PCR, and its TCRdb copy is limited to in-frame clones, with some not included. Found here are some 180,000 clones, roughly 85% of them singletons; the top ten hold around 20%. J was trimmed by 5 bases and V by 5 bases; bases with no gene match: 1. The germline V gene encodes CDR1 MDHEN and CDR2 SYDVKM. The CDR3 extends over 12 amino acids. The clonotype was recovered from a woman aged 70 to 79 in a cohort exposed to, infected with or recovered from COVID-19 (not recorded which). Sequenced input: PBMCs or T cells enriched from blood (not recorded which). V usage is TRBV28 and J usage is TRBJ2-3, with TRBD2 matching over 7 bases. The CDR3 sequence is CASSGLGDTQYF. The CDR3 DNA reads TGTGCCAGCAGTGGACTAGGAGATACGCAGTATTTT.